In this sample, the clone carrying this T cell receptor beta chain turned up once. In the original processing: Using reference gene primer amplification, nucleated cell counts were estimated. Sequencing used immunoSEQ multiplex PCR; TCRdb keeps in-frame clones, though not all of them. That table is the source of V, J and clone size, and D and trimming were worked out from the DNA. The table shows about 140,000 clones, with about 89% occurring only once. This entry comes from a study of blood T cell repertoires in COVID-19. Overall study context: PBMCs, B-cell-depleted T cells, or T cells provided the cDNA or gDNA that made up the material.

The CDR3 length is 19 residues. Germline CDR1 SGHTA, CDR2 FQGTGA. V was cut by 2 bases and J by 0 bases, with 19 bases left in between. This TCR was sampled from a man in his 60s with active or convalescent COVID-19. Sequencing used peripheral blood. V gene TRBV7-3 combines with J gene TRBJ2-2; unclear D gene. CDR3 residues: CASSLVPVGSSTNTGELFF. The CDR3 DNA sequence: TGTGCCAGCAGCTTAGTCCCTGTTGGTAGCAGTACGAACACCGGGGAGCTGTTTTTT.